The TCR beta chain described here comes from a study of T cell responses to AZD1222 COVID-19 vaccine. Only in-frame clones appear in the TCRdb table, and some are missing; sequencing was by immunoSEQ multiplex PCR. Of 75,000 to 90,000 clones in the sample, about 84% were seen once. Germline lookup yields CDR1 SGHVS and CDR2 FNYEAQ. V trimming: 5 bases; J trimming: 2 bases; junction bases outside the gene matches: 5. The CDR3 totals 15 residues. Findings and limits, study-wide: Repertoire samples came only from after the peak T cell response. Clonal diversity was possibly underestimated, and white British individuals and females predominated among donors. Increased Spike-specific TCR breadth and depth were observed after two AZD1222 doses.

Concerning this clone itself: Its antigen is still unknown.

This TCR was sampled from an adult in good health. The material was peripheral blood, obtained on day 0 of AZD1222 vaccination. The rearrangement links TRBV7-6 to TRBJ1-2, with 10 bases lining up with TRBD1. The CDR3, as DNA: TGTGCCAGCAGCCCTCGACAGGGGGCAAACTATGGCTACACCTTC. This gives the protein CASSPRQGANYGYTF.